This paragraph reports one T cell receptor (beta chain). Its antigen is currently unknown. Authors' data handling: The study took CDR3 differences across clinicopathological groups and made a distant-metastasis classifier for papillary thyroid cancer from them. TCRdb reprocessed the PCR reads via MiXCR. The V and J calls were determined by TCRdb, not by the authors. The sample lists about 21,000 clones; 28% were seen once. This sample stems from a study of metastatic and nonmetastatic thyroid tumors. Study information: Across peripheral blood and tumor or nodule tissue samples taken from malignant and benign thyroid patients, the repertoires were compared with one another. General study results and limits: TCR beta diversity was reportedly significantly higher in malignant thyroid tumors than benign nodules, in blood and tumor.

Before thyroid surgery, none of the patients had received any treatment. The CDR3 totals 15 residues. J gave up 2 bases and V 4 bases, and 5 bases lay outside the gene matches. CDR1 and CDR2 from the germline V gene are SGHTA and FQGTGA. The chain carries TRBV7-3 and TRBJ2-3, with 8 bases identical to TRBD1. Sequencing input: tumor tissue. The receptor's source is a male donor with papillary thyroid cancer or a benign thyroid nodule (not recorded which). Some clones in this sample may be carry-over from other donors' samples. CDR3 sequence: CASSSTGVPTDTQYF. The CDR3 nucleotides read TGTGCCAGCAGCTCGACAGGGGTACCCACAGATACGCAGTATTTT.